The 12 T cell receptor beta chains reported below all come from one sample, sequenced in a study of OX40 agonist ivuxolimab in advanced cancers. Method: immunoSEQ multiplex PCR; TCRdb's copy keeps in-frame clones and lacks some. The sample shows roughly 71,000 clones, about 90% of them seen only once. The sequencing used CD4+ or CD8+ T cells sorted from blood, collected in a trial of the OX40 agonist ivuxolimab. Receptors originate from an adult with an advanced solid tumor such as melanoma, head and neck, liver or kidney cancer.

The V call is TRBV13, the J call TRBJ2-1; D is ambiguous. Germline-derived CDR1 and CDR2 are PRHDT and FYEKMQ (reference sequence). The CDR3 runs 16 residues. V was pared by 0 bases and J by 0 bases, with 9 bases between. As DNA, the CDR3 is TGTGCCAGCAGCTTAGGAGGGCATGGCTCCTACAATGAGCAGTTCTTC. It is translated as CASSLGGHGSYNEQFF.

This chain connects TRBV15 to TRBJ2-4, with no clear D. The CDR3 loop spans 14 amino acids. V shed 3 bases and J shed 0 bases, with 6 bases lying between them. Germline CDR1 is LNHNV and CDR2 is YYDKDF (reference sequence). CDR3 sequence (DNA): TGTGCCACCAGCAGTCCCCTAGCCAAAAACATTCAGTACTTC. Translating gives CATSSPLAKNIQYF.

The rearrangement uses TRBV30 and TRBJ1-2, with TRBD1 matching 10 bases. V dropped 3 bases and J dropped 6; count of bases not matched to a gene: 4. The CDR3 extends over 13 amino acids. Germline V lookup: CDR1 GTSNPN, CDR2 SVGIG (reference sequence). The CDR3 is CAWSQTGGDGYTF. For the CDR3, the DNA is TGTGCCTGGAGCCAGACAGGGGGCGATGGCTACACCTTC.

The chain recombines TRBV11-2 with TRBJ2-7; D may be TRBD2 (5 bases). Trimming took 5 bases from V and 5 from J, leaving 13 bases between them. The CDR3 is made up of 13 amino acids. Looked up from germline, CDR1 is SGHAT and CDR2 is FQNNGV. The CDR3 DNA reads as TGTGCCAGCAGCCTGACGGACTTTAACGAGCAGTACTTC. Translation: CASSLTDFNEQYF.

The chain is built from TRBV11-3 and TRBJ2-5; D uncertain. The end of the DNA is better explained by TRBJ2-7, so the J call may be wrong. The CDR3 totals 14 residues. Germline V CDR1 and CDR2: SGHNT, YENEEA. The CDR3 nucleotides read TGTGCCAGCAGCTTAGCTCACAGAACTTACGAGCAGTACTTC. Translation gives CASSLAHRTYEQYF.

The chain combines TRBV14 with TRBJ2-3, with D unresolved. V lost 4 bases to trimming and J lost 0 bases, with 5 bases between them. In germline, CDR1 is SGHDN, CDR2 FVKESK. This CDR3 has 13 amino acids. CDR3 sequence reads: CASSRASTDTQYF. The DNA of the CDR3 is TGTGCCAGCAGCCGGGCTAGCACAGATACGCAGTATTTT. Supplemented by reference TRBV14 and TRBJ2-3, the full variable domain reads EAGVTQFPSHSVIEKGQTVTLRCDPISGHDNLYWYRRVMGKEIKFLLHFVKESKQDESGMPNNRFLAERTGGTYSTLKVQPAELEDSGVYFCASSRASTDTQYFGPGTRLTVL.

V is TRBV4-3 and J is TRBJ2-1; 9 bases match TRBD1. V trimming: 3 bases; J trimming: 6 bases; junction bases outside the gene matches: 6. Germline-derived CDR1 and CDR2 are LGHNA and YSLEER. The CDR3 has 15 residues. The CDR3 DNA reads TGCGCCAGCAGCCACGGGACAGGGATCCGCAATGAGCAGTTCTTC. Its translation is CASSHGTGIRNEQFF.

The genes are TRBV7-9 and TRBJ2-3; D remains unclear. V was pared by 5 bases and J by 6 bases, with 9 bases between. The CDR3 runs to 12 residues. The germline V gene has CDR1 SEHNR and CDR2 FQNEAQ (reference sequence). DNA of the CDR3: TGTGCCAGCAGCCCTCGGGCCGATACGCAGTATTTT. The encoded protein is CASSPRADTQYF.

The chain uses TRBV28 and TRBJ2-7; D ambiguous. The V end was cut by 2 bases, the J end by 9 bases, with 14 bases between. Germline V gene data show CDR1 as MDHEN and CDR2 as SYDVKM. There are 13 residues in the CDR3. In nucleotides, the CDR3 is TGTGCCAGCAGTTTAACGGCTGACTCTGTGCAGTACTTC. This gives the protein CASSLTADSVQYF.

J is TRBJ1-5 and V is TRBV5-4, with D unresolved. The CDR3 sequence is 14 residues long. CDR1 and CDR2 from the germline V gene are SGHNT and YYREEE (reference sequence). V dropped 4 bases and J dropped 5 bases, with 13 bases sitting between them. CDR3 sequence: CASSMMGWDQPQHF. CDR3 DNA sequence: TGTGCCAGCAGCATGATGGGATGGGATCAGCCCCAGCATTTT.

V is TRBV4-3 and J is TRBJ2-7; D might be TRBD1 or TRBD2, each matching 5 bases. CDR3 size: 16 residues. Deletions cut 0 bases from V and 2 bases from J, with 14 bases between. Germline V lookup: CDR1 LGHNA, CDR2 YSLEER. The chain's CDR3 is CASSQDSRGPPYEQYF. Written as DNA, the CDR3 is TGCGCCAGCAGCCAAGATAGTCGGGGACCCCCCTACGAGCAGTACTTC.

The chain is built from TRBV7-9 and TRBJ2-5, with TRBD2 matching over 7 bases. The CDR3 runs to 15 residues. In germline, CDR1 is SEHNR, CDR2 FQNEAQ (reference sequence). V trimming: 5 bases; J trimming: 5 bases; junction bases outside the gene matches: 11. In nucleotides, the CDR3 is TGTGCCAGCAGCCACAAGGGGAGGGCCGGGGAGACCCAGTACTTC. Protein sequence: CASSHKGRAGETQYF.